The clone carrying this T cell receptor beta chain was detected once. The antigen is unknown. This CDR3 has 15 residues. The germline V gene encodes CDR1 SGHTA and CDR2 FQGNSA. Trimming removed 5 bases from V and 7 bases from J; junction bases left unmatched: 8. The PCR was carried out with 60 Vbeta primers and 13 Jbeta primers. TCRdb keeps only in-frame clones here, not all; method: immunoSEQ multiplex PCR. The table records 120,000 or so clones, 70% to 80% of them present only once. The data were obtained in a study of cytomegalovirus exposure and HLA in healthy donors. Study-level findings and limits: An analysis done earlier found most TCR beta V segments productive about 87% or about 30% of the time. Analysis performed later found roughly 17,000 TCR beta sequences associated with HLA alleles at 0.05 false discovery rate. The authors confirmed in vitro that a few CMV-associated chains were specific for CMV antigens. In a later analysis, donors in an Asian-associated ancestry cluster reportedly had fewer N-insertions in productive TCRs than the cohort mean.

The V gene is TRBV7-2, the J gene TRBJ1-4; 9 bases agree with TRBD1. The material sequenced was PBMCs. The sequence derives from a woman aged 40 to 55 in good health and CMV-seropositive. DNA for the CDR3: TGTGCCAGCAGCCTTCAACAGGGGGCCGCTGAAAAACTGTTTTTT. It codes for CASSLQQGAAEKLFF.